The clone carrying this T cell receptor beta chain occurred a few times. Its antigen is unidentified. This specimen comes from a study of beta chain features in type 1 diabetes. Study-level results: When cDNA is sequenced, cells with high TCR expression could be over-represented. A moderate, significant TCRB CDR3 shortening appeared in type 1 diabetes across four CD4+ subsets.

Of the isolated RNA, all was reverse transcribed, and so the sequenced material was expressed TCRB transcripts. Naive, central memory and regulatory T cell samples produced a mean of about 4 million reads. Generated by immunoSEQ multiplex PCR, the TCRdb table keeps only in-frame clones and is missing some. The table shows about 710,000 clones, with around 15% occurring only once. Only one heparinised blood draw was taken per donor, and its volume averaged roughly 120 mL. Via the markers CD45RO/CCR7/CD25/CD127/CD95/CD27, stem cell-like memory, regulatory, central memory and naive CD4+ cells were sorted. V lost 4 bases and J 1 base, leaving 11 bases between the germline ends. This CDR3 is 15 amino acids long. The germline CDR1 and CDR2 sequences are SGHNT and YYREEE (reference sequence).

This TCR came from a man aged 18 to 35 with type 1 diabetes. What was sequenced was naive CD4+ T cells from blood. The rearrangement joins TRBV5-4 to TRBJ1-4; possible D gene TRBD1, 6 bases. The CDR3 here is CASSNPGQTNEKLFF. CDR3 sequence (DNA): TGTGCCAGCAGCAATCCGGGACAAACTAATGAAAAACTGTTTTTT.